This T cell receptor (beta chain) emerged from a study of regulatory T cells in long-lasting Graves disease. The CDR3 has 17 amino acids. The germline V gene encodes CDR1 MNHNS and CDR2 SASEGT. Germline trimming cut 6 bases from V and 0 bases from J; bases unmatched to any gene: 7. Described time point: newly diagnosed GD, antithyroid drugs for less than 3 months. The TCR library was prepared using RNA isolated from PBMCs. Assembly of TCR beta libraries relied on iRepertoire HTBI primers together with Arm-PCR of CDR3 regions. TCRdb fed the multiplex PCR reads into MiXCR, producing one record per CDR3 protein. Among approximately 390,000 distinct CDR3 sequences listed, roughly 15% were seen once. A further study also used this sample, focusing on T cells in Graves' hyperthyroidism and ophthalmopathy.

Sample: peripheral blood mononuclear cells (PBMCs), taken at new diagnosis, from a patient treated with antithyroid drugs. This sequence was found in a woman between 18 and 29 years old with Graves disease. The chain couples TRBV6-1 to TRBJ2-2; TRBD1 agrees at 10 bases. The CDR3 loop is CASRGQGPFANTGELFF. Written as DNA, the CDR3 is TGTGCCAGCAGGGGACAGGGGCCGTTCGCGAACACCGGGGAGCTGTTTTTT.